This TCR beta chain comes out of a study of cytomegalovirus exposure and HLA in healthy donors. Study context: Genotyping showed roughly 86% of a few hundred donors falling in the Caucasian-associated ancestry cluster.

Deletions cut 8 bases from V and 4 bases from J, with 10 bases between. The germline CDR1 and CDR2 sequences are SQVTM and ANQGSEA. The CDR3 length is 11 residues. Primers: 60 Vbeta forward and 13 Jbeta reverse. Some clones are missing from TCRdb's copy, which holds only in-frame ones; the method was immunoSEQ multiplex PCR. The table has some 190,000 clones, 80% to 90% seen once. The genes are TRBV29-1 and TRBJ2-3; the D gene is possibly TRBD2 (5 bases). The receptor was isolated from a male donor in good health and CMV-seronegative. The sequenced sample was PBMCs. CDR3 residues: CSNEGPDTQYF. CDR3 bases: TGCAGCAACGAGGGTCCAGATACGCAGTATTTT.